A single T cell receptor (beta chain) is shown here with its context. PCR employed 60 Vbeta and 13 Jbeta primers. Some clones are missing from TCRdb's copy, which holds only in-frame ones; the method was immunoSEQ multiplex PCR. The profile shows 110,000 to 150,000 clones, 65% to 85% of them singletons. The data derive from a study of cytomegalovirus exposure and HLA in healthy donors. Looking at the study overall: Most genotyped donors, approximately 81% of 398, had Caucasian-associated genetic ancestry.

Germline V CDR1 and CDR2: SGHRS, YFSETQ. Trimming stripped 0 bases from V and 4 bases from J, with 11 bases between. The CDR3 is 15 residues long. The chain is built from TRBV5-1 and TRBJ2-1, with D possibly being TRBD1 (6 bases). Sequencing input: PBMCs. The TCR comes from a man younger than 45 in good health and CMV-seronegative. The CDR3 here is CASSLGTAQYNEQFF. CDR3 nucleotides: TGCGCCAGCAGCTTGGGGACAGCCCAATACAATGAGCAGTTCTTC.